This passage covers 26 T cell receptor beta chains from one sample sequenced in a study of blood T cell repertoires in COVID-19. Data came from immunoSEQ multiplex PCR; TCRdb stores just in-frame clones and leaves some out. The repertoire holds about 260,000 clones, with more than 70% as singletons. Sequenced material: peripheral blood. Every receptor here comes from a woman in her thirties with COVID-19, enrolled during active disease.

This chain joins TRBV5-1 and TRBJ2-7; 10 positions match TRBD1. CDR1 SGHRS and CDR2 YFSETQ come from the germline V gene. The CDR3 runs 13 residues. Trimming cost V 5 bases and J 6 bases; bases outside gene matches: 5. The CDR3 nucleotides are TGCGCCAGCAGTTCAGACAGGGGGCCCGAGCAGTACTTC. Amino acid sequence: CASSSDRGPEQYF.

The chain carries TRBV5-1 and TRBJ2-7; TRBD2 aligns across 10 bases. V was clipped by 2 bases and J by 1 base; unmatched bases: 9. Germline CDR1 reads SGHRS; CDR2 reads YFSETQ. The CDR3 is 17 amino acids. CDR3 loop: CASSLVTSGPRSYEQYF. CDR3 nucleotides: TGCGCCAGCAGCTTAGTGACTAGCGGGCCCCGGTCCTACGAGCAGTACTTC.

V usage is TRBV30 and J usage is TRBJ2-7; D gene unclear. Germline loops: CDR1 GTSNPN, CDR2 SVGIG (reference sequence). The germline V and J ends were trimmed by 3 bases and 0 bases, with 9 bases remaining between them. This CDR3 has 13 amino acids. The CDR3 nucleotides read TGTGCCTGGAGGGGTGCTAGCTCCTACGAGCAGTACTTC. This gives the protein CAWRGASSYEQYF.

The chain recombines TRBV19 with TRBJ1-2; D not certain. CDR3 size: 14 residues. V lost 7 bases and J lost 8, with 20 bases in between. Germline CDR1 reads LNHDA; CDR2 reads SQIVND (reference sequence). The CDR3, as DNA: TGTGCCAGTAAGAGGGCGACTTCTAGGCCGGGCTACACCTTC. The encoded protein is CASKRATSRPGYTF.

V gene TRBV18 combines with J gene TRBJ2-4; tentative D call: TRBD2 (6 bases). V shed 3 bases and J shed 3 bases, with 9 bases lying between them. This CDR3 is 14 amino acids long. Germline CDR1 is KGHSH and CDR2 is LQKENI. This CDR3 is CASSPGGFKNIQYF. For the CDR3, the DNA is TGTGCCAGCTCACCGGGGGGATTCAAAAACATTCAGTACTTC.

The rearrangement joins TRBV2 to TRBJ1-2, with a tentative D call TRBD1 (6 bases). Trimming removed 4 bases from V and 7 bases from J, with 10 bases in between. CDR3 size: 12 residues. Per the germline V gene, CDR1 is SNHLY and CDR2 is FYNNEI. The CDR3 is CASSAARGGYTF. The CDR3 DNA is TGTGCCAGCAGTGCCGCCAGGGGTGGCTACACCTTC.

The count of this clone is one. This chain joins TRBV7-9 and TRBJ1-5; TRBD1 aligns across 10 bases. The ends lost 1 base at V and 4 bases at J; junction bases unmatched: 4. The CDR3 is 16 amino acids. Germline assignment: CDR1 SEHNR and CDR2 FQNEAQ (reference sequence). CDR3 protein: CASSLGTGGPNQPQHF. DNA for the CDR3: TGTGCCAGCAGCTTAGGGACAGGGGGTCCGAATCAGCCCCAGCATTTT.

This chain's CDR3 is CAISDRGAGTDTQYF. The CDR3 DNA reads TGTGCCATCAGTGACAGGGGCGCGGGCACAGATACGCAGTATTTT. J is TRBJ2-3 and V is TRBV10-3, with D possibly being TRBD1 (6 bases). The CDR3 length is 15 residues. The germline gives CDR1 ENHRY, CDR2 SYGVKD. V dropped 3 bases and J dropped 1 base, with 11 bases sitting between them.

This clone is a singleton in its sample. The gene calls are TRBV7-9 and TRBJ2-1; 7 nucleotides agree with TRBD2. This CDR3 spans 16 amino acids. Unmatched junction bases numbered 6, after V lost 1 base and J lost 3 bases. Germline V gene data show CDR1 as SEHNR and CDR2 as FQNEAQ (reference sequence). DNA for the CDR3: TGTGCCAGCAGCTTAGGGGAGCGGGGTTACTACAATGAGCAGTTCTTC. Translation gives CASSLGERGYYNEQFF.

This clone came up once. The chain recombines TRBV6-5 with TRBJ1-5; maybe TRBD1 (6 bases). The germline gives CDR1 MNHEY, CDR2 SVGAGI. The CDR3 has 15 residues. Trimming pared 6 bases from V and 0 bases from J, leaving 12 bases between. In DNA, the CDR3 is TGTGCCAGCAGGCCTACAGGGTCTAGCAATCAGCCCCAGCATTTT. It encodes CASRPTGSSNQPQHF.

This clone was found once. The V and J genes are TRBV28 and TRBJ1-2; tentatively, D is TRBD1 (6 bases). The CDR3 runs 14 residues. Germline CDR1 and CDR2: MDHEN and SYDVKM. The V and J ends lost 4 bases and 0 bases respectively, with 9 bases between them. CDR3 sequence (DNA): TGTGCCAGCAGTTACGGACAGCCTAACTATGGCTACACCTTC. Protein product: CASSYGQPNYGYTF.

The V and J genes are TRBV5-6 and TRBJ2-5; 10 bases fit TRBD1. V trimming: 4 bases; J trimming: 4 bases; junction bases outside the gene matches: 4. The CDR3 loop spans 14 amino acids. Germline V gene sequence: CDR1 SGHDT, CDR2 YYEEEE. Written as DNA, the CDR3 is TGTGCCAGCAGCCGCGACAGGGGGCGAGAGACCCAGTACTTC. Its protein product is CASSRDRGRETQYF. The variable domain in full, with the rest retrieved from reference TRBV5-6 and TRBJ2-5, is DAGVTQSPTHLIKTRGQQVTLRCSPKSGHDTVSWYQQALGQGPQFIFQYYEEEERQRGNFPDRFSGHQFPNYSSELNVNALLLGDSALYLCASSRDRGRETQYFGPGTRLLVL.

The rearrangement uses TRBV6-4 and TRBJ2-3, with TRBD1 as a possible D gene (6 bases). V lost 5 bases and J lost 3, with 15 bases in between. This CDR3 spans 15 amino acids. Germline CDR1 is MRHNA and CDR2 is SNTAGT. CDR3 region: CASSTSIGGTDTQYF. In nucleotides, the CDR3 is TGTGCCAGCAGTACCTCGATAGGGGGTACAGATACGCAGTATTTT.

This chain uses TRBV7-9 with TRBJ1-5; 9 nucleotides align to TRBD1. CDR1 is SEHNR and CDR2 is FQNEAQ in the germline V gene (reference sequence). This CDR3 spans 15 amino acids. J was trimmed by 7 bases and V by 1 base; bases with no gene match: 5. This chain's CDR3 is CASSLGSTGGQPQHF. The CDR3 DNA follows: TGTGCCAGCAGCTTAGGGTCGACAGGGGGGCAGCCCCAGCATTTT.

The J gene is TRBJ2-2, the V gene TRBV6-5; 7 positions match TRBD1. This CDR3 has 13 amino acids. Germline loops: CDR1 MNHEY, CDR2 SVGAGI. V trimming: 10 bases; J trimming: 4 bases; junction bases outside the gene matches: 6. As DNA, the CDR3 is TGTGCCACTAACAGGGGATCCACCGGGGAGCTGTTTTTT. This sequence encodes CATNRGSTGELFF.

The chain links TRBV12-3 or TRBV12-4 to TRBJ1-4; D is possibly TRBD1 (5 bases). The CDR3 totals 13 residues. V gave up 7 bases and J gave up 8 bases, with 14 bases separating them. The CDR3 coding sequence is TGTGCCAGCATGTCGGAGGGGCGGGAAAAACTGTTTTTT. It is translated as CASMSEGREKLFF.

In this sample, this clone turned up once. The gene calls are TRBV24-1 and TRBJ2-5; D is perhaps TRBD2 (6 bases). The V and J ends lost 5 bases and 4 bases respectively, with 16 bases between them. The CDR3 sequence is 15 residues long. CDR1 is KGHDR and CDR2 is SFDVKD in the germline V gene. The CDR3 protein is CATSGGTLEGETQYF. CDR3 nucleotides: TGTGCCACCAGTGGCGGGACCTTGGAGGGAGAGACCCAGTACTTC.

This clone is a singleton in its sample. The V call is TRBV5-8, the J call TRBJ2-7, with D tentatively TRBD1 (5 bases). Per germline, CDR1 SGHTS and CDR2 YDEGEE. V lost 4 bases, J lost 3 bases, and 11 bases lay in between. This CDR3 region has 13 residues. The CDR3 DNA sequence: TGTGCCAGCAGCACAGGCCAAGACTACGAGCAGTACTTC. It yields the protein CASSTGQDYEQYF.

The chain has TRBV6-4 and TRBJ2-2; TRBD2 agrees at 9 bases. CDR3 length: 14 amino acids. Trimming took 9 bases from V and 2 from J; bases not matched to a gene: 4. The V gene's germline CDR1 is MRHNA and CDR2 SNTAGT. The chain's CDR3 is CASRLAVNTGELFF. DNA of the CDR3: TGTGCCAGTAGACTAGCGGTCAACACCGGGGAGCTGTTTTTT.

For the CDR3, the DNA is TGTGCCAGCAGCTTCCGCGGGGGCGAAATCAATGAGCAGTTCTTC. Residues: CASSFRGGEINEQFF. The chain is built from TRBV11-2 and TRBJ2-1; the D gene is possibly TRBD2 (7 bases). V was trimmed by 3 bases and J by 6 bases, leaving 15 bases between them. The CDR3 contains 15 residues. CDR1 and CDR2 from the germline V gene are SGHAT and FQNNGV.

This rearrangement joins TRBV6-2 or TRBV6-3 to TRBJ1-1; D gene uncertain. Trimming removed 6 bases from V and 7 bases from J, with 18 bases in between. This CDR3 has 14 residues. Per germline, CDR1 MNHEY and CDR2 SVGEGT. The CDR3 nucleotides read TGTGCCAGCAGCCAGCCTCACTCGTCAGGTGAAGCTTTCTTT. Translating gives CASSQPHSSGEAFF.

The chain uses TRBV19 and TRBJ2-2; 10 bases fit TRBD2. The J segment lost 5 bases and the V segment lost 4 bases, leaving 4 bases of the junction unmatched. CDR3 length equals 15 residues. CDR1 LNHDA and CDR2 SQIVND come from the germline V gene (reference sequence). CDR3: CASSTTSGWTGELFF. The CDR3 region has the DNA TGTGCCAGTAGTACGACTAGCGGGTGGACCGGGGAGCTGTTTTTT.

This clone appeared once. J is TRBJ2-1 and V is TRBV19, with D tentatively TRBD2 (6 bases). V was clipped by 7 bases and J by 9 bases, with 19 bases between them. The CDR3 loop spans 14 amino acids. Germline values: CDR1 LNHDA, CDR2 SQIVND (reference sequence). CDR3 DNA: TGTGCCAGTAACCCGGGACTGGGCGGTAGTGAGCAGTTCTTC. Translating gives CASNPGLGGSEQFF. Supplemented by reference TRBV19 and TRBJ2-1, the full variable domain reads DGGITQSPKYLFRKEGQNVTLSCEQNLNHDAMYWYRQDPGQGLRLIYYSQIVNDFQKGDIAEGYSVSREKKESFPLTVTSAQKNPTAFYLCASNPGLGGSEQFFGPGTRLTVL.

This rearrangement joins TRBV7-3 to TRBJ2-1; D ambiguous. V lost 5 bases, J lost 13 bases, and 18 bases lay in between. The CDR3 runs to 13 residues. From germline, CDR1 is SGHTA and CDR2 FQGTGA. CDR3 nucleotide sequence: TGTGCCAGCAGCCAAGTTAGCTCCTCACCACAGTTCTTC. Amino acid sequence: CASSQVSSSPQFF.

The V gene is TRBV6-5, the J gene TRBJ1-1; D unresolved. The CDR3 is 13 residues long. The V end was cut by 6 bases, the J end by 11 bases, with 19 bases between. The V gene's germline CDR1 is MNHEY and CDR2 SVGAGI. CDR3 loop: CASSPFDGVRAFF. The CDR3 coding sequence is TGTGCCAGCAGCCCCTTCGACGGCGTGAGGGCTTTCTTT.

The CDR3 reads CASSLAFSGFNEQFF. DNA for the CDR3: TGTGCCAGCAGCTTAGCGTTTTCAGGGTTCAATGAGCAGTTCTTC. The chain combines TRBV7-6 with TRBJ2-1, with a possible D match to TRBD1 (5 bases). V was cut by 0 bases and J by 6 bases, with 12 bases left in between. The CDR3 contains 15 residues. Looked up from germline, CDR1 is SGHVS and CDR2 is FNYEAQ.